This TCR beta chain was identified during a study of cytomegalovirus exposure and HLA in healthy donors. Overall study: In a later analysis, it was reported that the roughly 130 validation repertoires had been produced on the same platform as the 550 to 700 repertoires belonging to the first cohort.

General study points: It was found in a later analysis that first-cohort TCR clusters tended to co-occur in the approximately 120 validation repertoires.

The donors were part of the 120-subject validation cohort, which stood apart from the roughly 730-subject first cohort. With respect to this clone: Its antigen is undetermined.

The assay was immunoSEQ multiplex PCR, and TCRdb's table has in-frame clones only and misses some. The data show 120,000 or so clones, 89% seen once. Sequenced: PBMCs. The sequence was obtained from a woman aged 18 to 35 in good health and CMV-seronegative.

DNA of the CDR3: TGTGCCAGCAGCCCGTCGAGGGCGGGACCGGAAAAACCTATAGGATATGGCTACACCTTC. Its protein product is CASSPSRAGPEKPIGYGYTF. The V call is TRBV5-5, the J call TRBJ1-2, with D tentatively TRBD1 (5 bases). Germline CDR1 is SGHKS and CDR2 is YYEKEE (reference sequence). V was cut by 4 bases and J by 5 bases, with 33 bases left in between. The CDR3 sequence is 20 residues long.